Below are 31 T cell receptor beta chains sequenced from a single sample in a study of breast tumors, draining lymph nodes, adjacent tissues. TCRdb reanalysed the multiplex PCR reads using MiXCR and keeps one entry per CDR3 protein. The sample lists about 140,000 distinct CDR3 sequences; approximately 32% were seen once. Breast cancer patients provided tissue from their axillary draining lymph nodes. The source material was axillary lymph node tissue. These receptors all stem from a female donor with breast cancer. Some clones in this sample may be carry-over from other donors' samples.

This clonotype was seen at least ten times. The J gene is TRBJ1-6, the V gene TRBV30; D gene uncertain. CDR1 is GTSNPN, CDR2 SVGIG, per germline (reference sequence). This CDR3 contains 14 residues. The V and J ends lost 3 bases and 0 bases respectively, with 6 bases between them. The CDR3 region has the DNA TGTGCCTGGAGCTATAGCTCCTATAATTCACCCCTCCACTTT. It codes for CAWSYSSYNSPLHF.

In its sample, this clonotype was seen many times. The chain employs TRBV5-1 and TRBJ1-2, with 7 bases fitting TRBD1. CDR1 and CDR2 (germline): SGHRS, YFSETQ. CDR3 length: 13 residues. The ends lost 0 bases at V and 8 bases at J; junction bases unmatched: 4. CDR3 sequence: CASSLAGQQGYTF. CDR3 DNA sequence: TGCGCCAGCAGCTTGGCGGGACAGCAGGGCTACACCTTC.

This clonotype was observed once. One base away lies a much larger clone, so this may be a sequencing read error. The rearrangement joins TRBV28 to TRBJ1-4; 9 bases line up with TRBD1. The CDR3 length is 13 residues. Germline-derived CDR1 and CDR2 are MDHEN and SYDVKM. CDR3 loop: CAGSLGQGKKLFF. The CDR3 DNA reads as TGTGCCGGCAGCCTTGGACAGGGGAAAAAACTGTTTTTT. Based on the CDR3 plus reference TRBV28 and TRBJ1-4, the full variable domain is DVKVTQSSRYLVKRTGEKVFLECVQDMDHENMFWYRQDPGLGLRLIYFSYDVKMKEKGDIPEGYSVSREKKERFSLILESASTNQTSMYLCAGSLGQGKKLFFGSGTQLSVL.

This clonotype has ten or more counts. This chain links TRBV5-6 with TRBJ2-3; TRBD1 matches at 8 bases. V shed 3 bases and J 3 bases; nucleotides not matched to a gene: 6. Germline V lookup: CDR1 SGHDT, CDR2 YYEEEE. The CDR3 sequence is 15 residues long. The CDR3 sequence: CASSSTGVATDTQYF. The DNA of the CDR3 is TGTGCCAGCAGCTCGACAGGGGTGGCGACAGATACGCAGTATTTT.

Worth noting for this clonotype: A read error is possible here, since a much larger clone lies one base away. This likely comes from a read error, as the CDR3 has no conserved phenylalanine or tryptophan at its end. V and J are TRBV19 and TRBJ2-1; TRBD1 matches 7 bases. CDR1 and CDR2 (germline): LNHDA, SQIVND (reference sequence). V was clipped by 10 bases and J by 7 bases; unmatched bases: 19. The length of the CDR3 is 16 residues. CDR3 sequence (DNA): TGTGCCACCAAAGATGTGGCAGGGGGTAAAAGTAATGAGCAGTTCTCC. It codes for CATKDVAGGKSNEQFS.

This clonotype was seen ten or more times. The CDR3 DNA sequence: TGTGCCAGCTCACCCTCTTGGAGACAGAATGAGCAGTTCTTC. Translated, it gives CASSPSWRQNEQFF. The chain combines TRBV18 with TRBJ2-1; D may be TRBD1 (5 bases). The ends were cut back, 3 bases at V and 7 bases at J, with 13 bases in the middle. The CDR3 is made up of 14 amino acids. CDR1 KGHSH and CDR2 LQKENI come from the germline V gene. The whole variable domain, filled in from reference TRBV18 and TRBJ2-1, reads NAGVMQNPRHLVRRRGQEARLRCSPMKGHSHVYWYRQLPEEGLKFMVYLQKENIIDESGMPKERFSAEFPKEGPSILRIQQVVRGDSAAYFCASSPSWRQNEQFFGPGTRLTVL.

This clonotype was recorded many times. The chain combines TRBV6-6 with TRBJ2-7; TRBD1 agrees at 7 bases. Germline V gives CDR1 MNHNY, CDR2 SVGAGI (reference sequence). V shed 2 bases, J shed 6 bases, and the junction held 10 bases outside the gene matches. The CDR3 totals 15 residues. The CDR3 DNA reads TGTGCCAGCAGTTACGAGGGGGCGGTGTGGGGCGAGCAGTACGTC. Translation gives CASSYEGAVWGEQYV.

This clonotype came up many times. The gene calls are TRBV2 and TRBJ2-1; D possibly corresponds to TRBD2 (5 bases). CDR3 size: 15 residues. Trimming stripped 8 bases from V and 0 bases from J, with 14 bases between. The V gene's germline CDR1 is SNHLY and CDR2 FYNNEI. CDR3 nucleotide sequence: TGTGCCAGCTTTATCGAACGGGACTCCTACAATGAGCAGTTCTTC. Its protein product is CASFIERDSYNEQFF.

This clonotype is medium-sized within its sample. The CDR3 protein is CATSDPGTGQGETQYF. As DNA, the CDR3 is TGTGCCACCAGTGACCCTGGGACAGGACAAGGAGAGACCCAGTACTTC. V and J are TRBV24-1 and TRBJ2-5, with TRBD1 matching over 8 bases. The CDR3 extends over 16 amino acids. Germline V gene data show CDR1 as KGHDR and CDR2 as SFDVKD. V lost 4 bases and J lost 4; bases outside the gene matches: 10.

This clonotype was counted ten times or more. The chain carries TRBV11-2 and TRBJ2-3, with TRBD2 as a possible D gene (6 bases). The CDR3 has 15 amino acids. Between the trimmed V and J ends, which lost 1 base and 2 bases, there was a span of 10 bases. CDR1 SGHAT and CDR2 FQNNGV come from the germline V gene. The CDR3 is CASSLVAVDTDTQYF. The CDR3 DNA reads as TGTGCCAGCAGCTTAGTAGCGGTGGACACAGATACGCAGTATTTT.

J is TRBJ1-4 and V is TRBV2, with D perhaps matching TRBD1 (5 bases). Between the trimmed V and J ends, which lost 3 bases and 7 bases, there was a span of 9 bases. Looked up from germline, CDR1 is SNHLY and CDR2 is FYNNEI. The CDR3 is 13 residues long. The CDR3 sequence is CASSDGGGEKLFF. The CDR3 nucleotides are TGTGCCAGCAGTGATGGGGGAGGTGAAAAACTGTTTTTT.

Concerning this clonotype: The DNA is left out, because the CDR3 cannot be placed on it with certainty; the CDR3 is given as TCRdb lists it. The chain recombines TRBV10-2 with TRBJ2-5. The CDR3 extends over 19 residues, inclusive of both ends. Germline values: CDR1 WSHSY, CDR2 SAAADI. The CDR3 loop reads CASSEGNYGYTFGSGTRYF.

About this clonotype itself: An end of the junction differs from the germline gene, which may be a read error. CDR3 amino acids: CATGQVGNRPQRF. The CDR3 nucleotides read TGTGCCACGGGACAGGTCGGCAATCGGCCCCAGCGTTTT. V usage is TRBV15 and J usage is TRBJ1-5; 8 bases align to TRBD1. This CDR3 contains 13 residues. Germline CDR1 reads LNHNV; CDR2 reads YYDKDF (reference sequence).

CDR3 DNA: TGCAGTGCTAGAGATCAGCGGCAGCTCATGAACACTGAAGCTTTCTTT. The encoded protein is CSARDQRQLMNTEAFF. V usage is TRBV20-1 and J usage is TRBJ1-1; D uncertain. CDR3 length equals 16 residues. V lost 0 bases to trimming and J lost 0 bases, with 14 bases between them. Per germline, CDR1 DFQATT and CDR2 SNEGSKA (reference sequence).

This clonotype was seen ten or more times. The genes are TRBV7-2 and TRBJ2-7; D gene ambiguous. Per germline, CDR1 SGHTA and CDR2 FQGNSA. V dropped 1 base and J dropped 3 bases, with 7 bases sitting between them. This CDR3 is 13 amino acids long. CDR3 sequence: CASSLDRNYEQYV. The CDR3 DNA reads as TGTGCCAGCAGCTTAGATCGGAACTACGAGCAGTACGTC.

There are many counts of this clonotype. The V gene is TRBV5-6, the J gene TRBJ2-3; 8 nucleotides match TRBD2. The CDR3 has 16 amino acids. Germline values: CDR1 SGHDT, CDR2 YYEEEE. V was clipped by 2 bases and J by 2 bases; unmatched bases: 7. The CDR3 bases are TGTGCCAGCAGCTTACGAGCGGGGGCACACACAGATACGCAGTATTTT. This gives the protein CASSLRAGAHTDTQYF. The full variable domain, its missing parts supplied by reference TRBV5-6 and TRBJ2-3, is DAGVTQSPTHLIKTRGQQVTLRCSPKSGHDTVSWYQQALGQGPQFIFQYYEEEERQRGNFPDRFSGHQFPNYSSELNVNALLLGDSALYLCASSLRAGAHTDTQYFGPGTRLTVL.

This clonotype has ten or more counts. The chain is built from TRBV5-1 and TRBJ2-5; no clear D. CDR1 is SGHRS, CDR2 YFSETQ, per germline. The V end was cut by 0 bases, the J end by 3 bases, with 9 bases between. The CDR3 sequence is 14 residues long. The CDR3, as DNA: TGCGCCAGCAGCTTGGGACCGACGGAAGAGACCCAGTACTTC. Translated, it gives CASSLGPTEETQYF.

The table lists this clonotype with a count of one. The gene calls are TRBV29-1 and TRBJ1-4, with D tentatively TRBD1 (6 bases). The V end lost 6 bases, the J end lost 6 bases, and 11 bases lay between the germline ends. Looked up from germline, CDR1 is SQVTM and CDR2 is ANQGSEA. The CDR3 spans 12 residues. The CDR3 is CSVREGDEKLFF. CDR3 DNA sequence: TGCAGCGTAAGGGAGGGGGATGAAAAACTGTTTTTT. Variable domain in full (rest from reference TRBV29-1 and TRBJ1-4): SAVISQKPSRDICQRGTSLTIQCQVDSQVTMMFWYRQQPGQSLTLIATANQGSEATYESGFVIDKFPISRPNLTFSTLTVSNMSPEDSSIYLCSVREGDEKLFFGSGTQLSVL.

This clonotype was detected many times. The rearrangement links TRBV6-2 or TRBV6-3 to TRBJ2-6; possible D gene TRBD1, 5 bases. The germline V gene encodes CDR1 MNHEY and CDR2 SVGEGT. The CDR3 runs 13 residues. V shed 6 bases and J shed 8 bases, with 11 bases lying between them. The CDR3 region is CASRRQRTNVLTF. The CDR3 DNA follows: TGTGCCAGCAGACGACAGAGGACCAACGTCCTGACTTTC.

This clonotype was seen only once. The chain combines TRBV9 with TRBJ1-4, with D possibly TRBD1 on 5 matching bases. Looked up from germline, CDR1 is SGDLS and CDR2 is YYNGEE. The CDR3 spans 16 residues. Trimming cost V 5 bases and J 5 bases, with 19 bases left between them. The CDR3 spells CASSDSGGPYNEKLFF. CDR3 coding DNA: TGTGCCAGCAGTGACAGCGGGGGACCCTACAATGAAAAACTGTTTTTT.

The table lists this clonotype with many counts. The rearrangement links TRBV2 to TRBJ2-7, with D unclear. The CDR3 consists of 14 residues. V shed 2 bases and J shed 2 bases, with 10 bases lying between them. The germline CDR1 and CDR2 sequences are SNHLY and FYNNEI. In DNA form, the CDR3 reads TGTGCCAGCAGTGAATCCAGGAGAGCCTACGAGCAGTACTTC. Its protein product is CASSESRRAYEQYF.

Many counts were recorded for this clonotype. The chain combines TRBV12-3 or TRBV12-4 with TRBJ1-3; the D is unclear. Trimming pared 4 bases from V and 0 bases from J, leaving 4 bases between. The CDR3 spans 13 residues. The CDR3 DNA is TGTGCCAGCAGTTCTGACTCTGGAAACACCATATATTTT. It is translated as CASSSDSGNTIYF.

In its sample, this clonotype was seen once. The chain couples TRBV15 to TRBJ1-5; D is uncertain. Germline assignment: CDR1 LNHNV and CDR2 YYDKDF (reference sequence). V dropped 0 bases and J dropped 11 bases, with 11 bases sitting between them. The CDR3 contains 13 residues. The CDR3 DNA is TGTGCCACCAGCAGAGATGATAAAGAGACCCAGCATTTT. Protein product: CATSRDDKETQHF.

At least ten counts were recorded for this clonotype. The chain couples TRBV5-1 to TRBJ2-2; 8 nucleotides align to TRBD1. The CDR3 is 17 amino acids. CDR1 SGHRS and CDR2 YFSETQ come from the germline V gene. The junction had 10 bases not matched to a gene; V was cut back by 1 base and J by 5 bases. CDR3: CASSLTAGQGRTGELFF. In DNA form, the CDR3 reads TGCGCCAGCAGCTTGACTGCTGGACAGGGTCGTACCGGGGAGCTGTTTTTT.

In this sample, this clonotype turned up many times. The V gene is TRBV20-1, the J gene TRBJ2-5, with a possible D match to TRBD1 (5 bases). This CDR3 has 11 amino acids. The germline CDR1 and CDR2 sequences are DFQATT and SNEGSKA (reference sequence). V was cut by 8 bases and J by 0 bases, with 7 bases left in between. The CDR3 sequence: CSPGYQETQYF. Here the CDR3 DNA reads TGCAGTCCAGGGTACCAAGAGACCCAGTACTTC.

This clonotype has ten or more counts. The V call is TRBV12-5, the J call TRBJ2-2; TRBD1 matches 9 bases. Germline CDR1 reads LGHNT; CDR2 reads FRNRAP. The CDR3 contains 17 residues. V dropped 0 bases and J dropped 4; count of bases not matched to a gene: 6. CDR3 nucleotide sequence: TGTGCTAGTGGTTTGGTACTGGGACAGGGATCCACCGGGGAGCTGTTTTTT. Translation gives CASGLVLGQGSTGELFF.

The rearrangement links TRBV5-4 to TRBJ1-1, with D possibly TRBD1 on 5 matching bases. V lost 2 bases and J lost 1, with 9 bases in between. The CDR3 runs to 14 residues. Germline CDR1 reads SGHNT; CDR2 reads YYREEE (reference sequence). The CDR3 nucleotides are TGTGCCAGCAGCTTACCGGGGGAGAACACTGAAGCTTTCTTT. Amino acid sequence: CASSLPGENTEAFF.

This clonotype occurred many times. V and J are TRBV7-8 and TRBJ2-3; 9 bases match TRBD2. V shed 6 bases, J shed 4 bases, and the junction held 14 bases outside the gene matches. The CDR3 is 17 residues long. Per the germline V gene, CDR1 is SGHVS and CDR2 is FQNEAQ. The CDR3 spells CASRKGSAGGRSDTQYF. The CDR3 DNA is TGTGCCAGCAGAAAAGGATCGGCGGGGGGGCGTTCAGATACGCAGTATTTT.

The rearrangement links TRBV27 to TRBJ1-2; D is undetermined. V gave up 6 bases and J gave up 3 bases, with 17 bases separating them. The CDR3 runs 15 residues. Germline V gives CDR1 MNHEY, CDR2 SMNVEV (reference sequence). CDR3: CASRPALSGYYGYTF. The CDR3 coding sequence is TGTGCCAGCAGGCCCGCTCTATCAGGTTACTATGGCTACACCTTC.

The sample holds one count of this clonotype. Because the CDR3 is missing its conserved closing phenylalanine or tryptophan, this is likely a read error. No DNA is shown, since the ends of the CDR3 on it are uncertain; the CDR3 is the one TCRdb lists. The CDR3 spells CSPGGTGANYGYTFGS. This rearrangement joins TRBV20-1 to TRBJ2-1; the table's D gene call, TRBD1, was not cross checked with the DNA. Germline V gene data show CDR1 as DFQATT and CDR2 as SNEGSKA (reference sequence). The CDR3 numbers 16 amino acids, ends counted.

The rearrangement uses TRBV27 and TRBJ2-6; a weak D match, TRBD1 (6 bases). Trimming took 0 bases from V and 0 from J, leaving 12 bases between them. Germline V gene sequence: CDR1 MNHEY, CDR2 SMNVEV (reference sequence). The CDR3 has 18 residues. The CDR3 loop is CASSLSWTEVSGANVLTF. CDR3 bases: TGTGCCAGCAGTTTATCATGGACAGAAGTCTCTGGGGCCAACGTCCTGACTTTC.